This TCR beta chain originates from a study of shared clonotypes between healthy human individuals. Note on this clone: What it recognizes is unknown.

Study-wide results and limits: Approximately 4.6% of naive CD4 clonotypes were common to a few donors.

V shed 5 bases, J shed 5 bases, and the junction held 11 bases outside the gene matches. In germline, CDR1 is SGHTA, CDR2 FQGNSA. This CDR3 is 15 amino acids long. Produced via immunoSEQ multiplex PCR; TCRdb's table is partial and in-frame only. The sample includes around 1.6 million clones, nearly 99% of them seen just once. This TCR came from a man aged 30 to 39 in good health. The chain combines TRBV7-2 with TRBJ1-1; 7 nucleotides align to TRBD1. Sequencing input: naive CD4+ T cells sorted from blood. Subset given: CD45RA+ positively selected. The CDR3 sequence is CASSPRGGRVTEAFF. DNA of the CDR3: TGTGCCAGCAGCCCACGAGGGGGCAGGGTGACTGAAGCTTTCTTT.